This TCR beta chain appears in the sequencing data of a study of blood T cell repertoires in COVID-19. Per the authors' pipeline: Cell counts per sample came from amplifying reference gene primers. Some clones are missing from TCRdb's copy, which holds only in-frame ones; the method was immunoSEQ multiplex PCR. Clone size and the V and J calls come from that table; the DNA yielded D and trimming. This table holds fewer than 90,000 clones, 86% found once. This CDR3 spans 15 amino acids. The ends lost 4 bases at V and 5 bases at J; junction bases unmatched: 8. CDR1 SGHRS and CDR2 YFSETQ come from the germline V gene. A single count supports this clone.

The rearrangement links TRBV5-1 to TRBJ2-3; TRBD2 matches at 9 bases. The clonotype originates from a man older than 75 in a cohort sampled during active COVID-19. Sequencing used peripheral blood. CDR3 sequence reads: CASSTLAGVVDTQYF. The CDR3, as DNA: TGCGCCAGCAGCACCTTAGCGGGGGTGGTAGATACGCAGTATTTT.